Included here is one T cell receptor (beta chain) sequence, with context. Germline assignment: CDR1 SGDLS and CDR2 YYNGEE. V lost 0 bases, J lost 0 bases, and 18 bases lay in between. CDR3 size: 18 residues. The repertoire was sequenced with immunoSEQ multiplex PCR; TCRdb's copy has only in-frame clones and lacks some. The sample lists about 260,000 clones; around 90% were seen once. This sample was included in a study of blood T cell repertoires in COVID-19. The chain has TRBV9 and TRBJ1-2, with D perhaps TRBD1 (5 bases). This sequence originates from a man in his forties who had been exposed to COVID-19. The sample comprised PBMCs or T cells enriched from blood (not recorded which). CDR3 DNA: TGTGCCAGCAGCGTAGCTGATACAGGAGTGTTACCTAACTATGGCTACACCTTC. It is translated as CASSVADTGVLPNYGYTF.